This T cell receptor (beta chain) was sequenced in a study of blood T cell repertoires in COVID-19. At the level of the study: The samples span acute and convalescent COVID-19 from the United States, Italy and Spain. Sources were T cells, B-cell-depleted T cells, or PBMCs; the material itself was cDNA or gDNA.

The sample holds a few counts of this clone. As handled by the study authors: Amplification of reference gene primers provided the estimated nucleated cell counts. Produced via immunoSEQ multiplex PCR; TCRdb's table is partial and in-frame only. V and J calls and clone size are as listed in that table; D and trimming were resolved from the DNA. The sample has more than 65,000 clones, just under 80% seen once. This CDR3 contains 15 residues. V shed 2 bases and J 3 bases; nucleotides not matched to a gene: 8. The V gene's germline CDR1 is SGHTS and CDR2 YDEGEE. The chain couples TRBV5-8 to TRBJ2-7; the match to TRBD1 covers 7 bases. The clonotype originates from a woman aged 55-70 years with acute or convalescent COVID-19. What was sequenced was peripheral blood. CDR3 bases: TGTGCCAGCAGCTTCACAGGGGTAGGCTTCTACGAGCAGTACTTC. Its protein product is CASSFTGVGFYEQYF.